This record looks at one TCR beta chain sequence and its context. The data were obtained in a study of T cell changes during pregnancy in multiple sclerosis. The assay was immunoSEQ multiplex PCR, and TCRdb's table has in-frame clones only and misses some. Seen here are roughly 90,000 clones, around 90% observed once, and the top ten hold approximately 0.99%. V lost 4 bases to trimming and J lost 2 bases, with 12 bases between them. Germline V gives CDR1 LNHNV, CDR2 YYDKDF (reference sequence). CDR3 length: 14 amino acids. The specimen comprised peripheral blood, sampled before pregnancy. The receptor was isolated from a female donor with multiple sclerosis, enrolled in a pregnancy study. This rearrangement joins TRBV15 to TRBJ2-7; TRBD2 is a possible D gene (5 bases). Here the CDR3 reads CATSTERFPYEQYF. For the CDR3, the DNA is TGTGCCACCAGCACGGAGCGGTTCCCCTACGAGCAGTACTTC.